Listed below are T cell receptor beta chains from one sample, sequenced in a study of PD-1 blockade in classical Hodgkin lymphoma. Assay: immunoSEQ multiplex PCR; the TCRdb copy retains only in-frame clones and omits some. The profile shows 60,000 to 65,000 clones, more than 70% of them singletons. Specimen: peripheral blood mononuclear cells (PBMCs), collected at baseline. The receptors stem from a human donor with classical Hodgkin lymphoma. The conserved cysteine and the conserved F or W are not part of the CDR3 here. A D gene is named only where the DNA matches it firmly. Clone size is not always given. Where it is, it says once, few, many or a class for expanded clones.

cdr3_length: 13; d_call: NA; clone_size: NA; j_call: TRBJ1-2; v_call: TRBV9; cdr3_aa: ASSVEGTANYGYT
cdr3_length: 15; d_call: NA; clone_size: NA; j_call: TRBJ1-3; v_call: TRBV9; cdr3_aa: ASSVKPGIYSGNTIY
cdr3_length: 14; d_call: NA; clone_size: NA; j_call: TRBJ2-2; v_call: TRBV5-1; cdr3_aa: ASSLEAGMGSGELF
cdr3_length: 13; d_call: TRBD2; clone_size: few; j_call: TRBJ2-1; v_call: TRBV19; cdr3_aa: ASRSEAGVYNEQF
cdr3_length: 12; d_call: NA; clone_size: NA; j_call: TRBJ2-2; v_call: TRBV9; cdr3_aa: ASSLGLTGGELF
cdr3_length: 11; d_call: NA; clone_size: few; j_call: TRBJ1-1; v_call: TRBV2; cdr3_aa: ASSPTPNTEAF
cdr3_length: 14; d_call: TRBD2; clone_size: NA; j_call: TRBJ2-7; v_call: TRBV28; cdr3_aa: ASSSASTSGDHEQY
cdr3_length: 13; d_call: NA; clone_size: NA; j_call: TRBJ2-1; v_call: TRBV7-9; cdr3_aa: ASSPGQTAYNEQF
cdr3_length: 12; d_call: TRBD2; clone_size: NA; j_call: TRBJ2-7; v_call: TRBV15; cdr3_aa: ATSRGTRVYEQY
cdr3_length: 13; d_call: NA; clone_size: NA; j_call: TRBJ2-7; v_call: TRBV6-5; cdr3_aa: ASSPHRDGTYEQY
cdr3_length: 12; d_call: NA; clone_size: NA; j_call: TRBJ2-7; v_call: TRBV18; cdr3_aa: ASSPQEGSYEQY
cdr3_length: 13; d_call: NA; clone_size: NA; j_call: TRBJ1-4; v_call: TRBV4-1; cdr3_aa: ASSSTGTTNEKLF
cdr3_length: 12; d_call: NA; clone_size: NA; j_call: TRBJ2-5; v_call: TRBV29-1; cdr3_aa: SVASDAGWETQY
cdr3_length: 11; d_call: NA; clone_size: NA; j_call: TRBJ1-1; v_call: TRBV6-4; cdr3_aa: ASSEGMNTEAF
cdr3_length: 11; d_call: NA; clone_size: NA; j_call: TRBJ2-7; v_call: TRBV2; cdr3_aa: ASRSRSSYEQY
cdr3_length: 11; d_call: NA; clone_size: NA; j_call: TRBJ2-5; v_call: TRBV4-1; cdr3_aa: ASSQGHQETQY
cdr3_length: 15; d_call: TRBD1; clone_size: NA; j_call: TRBJ2-1; v_call: TRBV9; cdr3_aa: ASSVAPQQGSYNEQF
cdr3_length: 12; d_call: NA; clone_size: few; j_call: TRBJ1-1; v_call: TRBV10-2; cdr3_aa: ASSGDTMNTEAF
cdr3_length: 9; d_call: NA; clone_size: NA; j_call: TRBJ2-2; v_call: TRBV6-5; cdr3_aa: ASSQTGELF
cdr3_length: 12; d_call: TRBD1; clone_size: once; j_call: TRBJ1-2; v_call: TRBV10-3; cdr3_aa: AISDDRVRNGYT
cdr3_length: 17; d_call: TRBD1; clone_size: NA; j_call: TRBJ1-2; v_call: TRBV5-6; cdr3_aa: ASSAFRPTGYFFSGGYT
cdr3_length: 10; d_call: NA; clone_size: NA; j_call: TRBJ1-2; v_call: TRBV5-5; cdr3_aa: ASSLEFRGYT
cdr3_length: 11; d_call: NA; clone_size: NA; j_call: TRBJ1-1; v_call: TRBV19; cdr3_aa: ASSNRGNTEAF
cdr3_length: 12; d_call: NA; clone_size: NA; j_call: TRBJ2-5; v_call: TRBV6-5; cdr3_aa: ASSLGGRRETQY
cdr3_length: 15; d_call: TRBD2; clone_size: NA; j_call: TRBJ2-7; v_call: TRBV11-2; cdr3_aa: ASTLEVSGGFFYEQY
cdr3_length: 12; d_call: TRBD2; clone_size: once; j_call: TRBJ2-1; v_call: TRBV19; cdr3_aa: ASSSSGTYNEQF
cdr3_length: 11; d_call: NA; clone_size: NA; j_call: TRBJ2-7; v_call: TRBV6-1; cdr3_aa: ASSPYTIYEQY
cdr3_length: 14; d_call: TRBD1; clone_size: NA; j_call: TRBJ1-6; v_call: TRBV19; cdr3_aa: ASGWGQGVYNSPLH
cdr3_length: 9; d_call: NA; clone_size: NA; j_call: TRBJ2-1; v_call: TRBV28; cdr3_aa: ASSVFNEQF
cdr3_length: 12; d_call: TRBD1; clone_size: NA; j_call: TRBJ2-7; v_call: TRBV11-3; cdr3_aa: ASSPGDRPYEQY
cdr3_length: 17; d_call: TRBD1; clone_size: NA; j_call: TRBJ2-3; v_call: TRBV11-3; cdr3_aa: ASSLEKGGRDTMPYTQY
cdr3_length: 12; d_call: NA; clone_size: once; j_call: TRBJ1-5; v_call: TRBV2; cdr3_aa: ASSGVNSNQPQH
cdr3_length: 13; d_call: NA; clone_size: NA; j_call: TRBJ2-7; v_call: TRBV4-2; cdr3_aa: ASSQDWSGAYEQY
cdr3_length: 13; d_call: NA; clone_size: NA; j_call: TRBJ2-1; v_call: TRBV9; cdr3_aa: ASSVSEAGYNEQF
cdr3_length: 11; d_call: NA; clone_size: NA; j_call: TRBJ1-1; v_call: TRBV6-5; cdr3_aa: ASSLGPWTEAF
cdr3_length: 12; d_call: TRBD2; clone_size: NA; j_call: TRBJ2-3; v_call: TRBV5-1; cdr3_aa: ASCALAETDTQY
cdr3_length: 15; d_call: NA; clone_size: NA; j_call: TRBJ1-5; v_call: TRBV27; cdr3_aa: ASSPVGGSYSNQPQH
cdr3_length: 12; d_call: TRBD1; clone_size: NA; j_call: TRBJ1-2; v_call: TRBV5-4; cdr3_aa: ASSLTGQAAGYT
cdr3_length: 13; d_call: NA; clone_size: NA; j_call: TRBJ1-5; v_call: TRBV5-1; cdr3_aa: ASSLSGASNQPQH
cdr3_length: 11; d_call: TRBD1; clone_size: NA; j_call: TRBJ1-1; v_call: TRBV7-8; cdr3_aa: ASSLSGGGGAF
cdr3_length: 11; d_call: NA; clone_size: NA; j_call: TRBJ2-3; v_call: TRBV11-2; cdr3_aa: ASSLAGQDTQY
cdr3_length: 11; d_call: NA; clone_size: NA; j_call: TRBJ1-1; v_call: TRBV27; cdr3_aa: ASSLSGWAEAF
cdr3_length: 13; d_call: NA; clone_size: NA; j_call: TRBJ2-1; v_call: TRBV27; cdr3_aa: ASSLVIGSYNEQF
cdr3_length: 12; d_call: NA; clone_size: NA; j_call: TRBJ2-7; v_call: TRBV9; cdr3_aa: ASSHGEGPYEQY
cdr3_length: 11; d_call: TRBD1; clone_size: once; j_call: TRBJ2-7; v_call: TRBV27; cdr3_aa: ASSYIGTAEQY
cdr3_length: 12; d_call: TRBD1; clone_size: NA; j_call: TRBJ1-3; v_call: TRBV7-9; cdr3_aa: ASSRDSTGNTIY
cdr3_length: 13; d_call: TRBD1; clone_size: NA; j_call: TRBJ2-1; v_call: TRBV11-2; cdr3_aa: ASRSPGQGYNEQF
cdr3_length: 16; d_call: NA; clone_size: NA; j_call: TRBJ2-1; v_call: TRBV7-3; cdr3_aa: ASSLTAPGVSSYNEQF
cdr3_length: 15; d_call: NA; clone_size: NA; j_call: TRBJ2-2; v_call: TRBV11-2; cdr3_aa: ASRPGEWVANTGELF
cdr3_length: 13; d_call: TRBD1; clone_size: NA; j_call: TRBJ1-5; v_call: TRBV30; cdr3_aa: AWSIGQGDLGAQH
cdr3_length: 11; d_call: TRBD1; clone_size: few; j_call: TRBJ1-1; v_call: TRBV6-5; cdr3_aa: ASSWDRNTEAF
cdr3_length: 11; d_call: NA; clone_size: NA; j_call: TRBJ2-5; v_call: TRBV30; cdr3_aa: AWSDHYGETQY
cdr3_length: 11; d_call: NA; clone_size: NA; j_call: TRBJ2-7; v_call: TRBV30; cdr3_aa: ACNGGRGYEQY